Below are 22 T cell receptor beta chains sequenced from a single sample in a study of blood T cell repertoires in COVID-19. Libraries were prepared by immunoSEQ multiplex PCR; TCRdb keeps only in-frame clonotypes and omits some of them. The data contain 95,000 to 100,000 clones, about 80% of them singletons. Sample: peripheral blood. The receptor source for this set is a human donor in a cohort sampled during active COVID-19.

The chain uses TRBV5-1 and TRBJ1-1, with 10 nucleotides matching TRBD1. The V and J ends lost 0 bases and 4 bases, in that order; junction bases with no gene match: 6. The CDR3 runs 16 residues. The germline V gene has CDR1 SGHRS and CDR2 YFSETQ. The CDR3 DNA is TGCGCCAGCAGCTTGGGGTTTGGGGACAGGGGCACTGAAGCTTTCTTT. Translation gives CASSLGFGDRGTEAFF.

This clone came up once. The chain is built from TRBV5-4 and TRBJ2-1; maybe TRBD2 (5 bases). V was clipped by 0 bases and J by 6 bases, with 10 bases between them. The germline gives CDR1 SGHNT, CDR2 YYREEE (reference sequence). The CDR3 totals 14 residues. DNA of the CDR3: TGTGCCAGCAGCTTGGATCGACTACCCAATGAGCAGTTCTTC. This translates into CASSLDRLPNEQFF.

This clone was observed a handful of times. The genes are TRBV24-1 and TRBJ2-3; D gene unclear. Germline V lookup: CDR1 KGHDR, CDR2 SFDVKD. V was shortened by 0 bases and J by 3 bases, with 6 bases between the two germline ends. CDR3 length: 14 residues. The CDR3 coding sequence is TGTGCCACCAGTGATTTGCACTTGACAGATACGCAGTATTTT. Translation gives CATSDLHLTDTQYF.

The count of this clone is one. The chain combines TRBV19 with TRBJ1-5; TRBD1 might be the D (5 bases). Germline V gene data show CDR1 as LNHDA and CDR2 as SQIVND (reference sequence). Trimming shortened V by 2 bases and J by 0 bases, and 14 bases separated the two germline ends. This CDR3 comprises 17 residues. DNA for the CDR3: TGTGCCAGTAGTATAAGACAGAACACCAATAGCAATCAGCCCCAGCATTTT. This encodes CASSIRQNTNSNQPQHF.

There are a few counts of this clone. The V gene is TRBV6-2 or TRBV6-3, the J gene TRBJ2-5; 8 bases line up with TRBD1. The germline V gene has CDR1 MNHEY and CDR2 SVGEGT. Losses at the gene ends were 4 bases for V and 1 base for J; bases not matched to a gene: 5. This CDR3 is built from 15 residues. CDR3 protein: CASSSPTGGQETQYF. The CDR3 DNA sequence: TGTGCCAGCAGTTCACCTACAGGGGGCCAAGAGACCCAGTACTTC.

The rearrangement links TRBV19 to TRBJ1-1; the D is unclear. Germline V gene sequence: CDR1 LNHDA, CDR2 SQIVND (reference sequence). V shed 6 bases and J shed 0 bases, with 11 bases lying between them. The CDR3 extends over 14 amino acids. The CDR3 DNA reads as TGTGCCAGTAGAATGGGAGATATGAACACTGAAGCTTTCTTT. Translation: CASRMGDMNTEAFF. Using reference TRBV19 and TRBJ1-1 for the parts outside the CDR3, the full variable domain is DGGITQSPKYLFRKEGQNVTLSCEQNLNHDAMYWYRQDPGQGLRLIYYSQIVNDFQKGDIAEGYSVSREKKESFPLTVTSAQKNPTAFYLCASRMGDMNTEAFFGQGTRLTVV.

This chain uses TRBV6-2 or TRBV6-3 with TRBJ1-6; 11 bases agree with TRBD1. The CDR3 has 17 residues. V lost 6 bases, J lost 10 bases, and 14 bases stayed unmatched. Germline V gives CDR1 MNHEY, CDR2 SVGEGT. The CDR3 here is CASSKGTGGDLASPLHF. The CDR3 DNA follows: TGTGCCAGCAGCAAAGGGACAGGGGGAGACTTAGCCTCACCCCTCCACTTT.

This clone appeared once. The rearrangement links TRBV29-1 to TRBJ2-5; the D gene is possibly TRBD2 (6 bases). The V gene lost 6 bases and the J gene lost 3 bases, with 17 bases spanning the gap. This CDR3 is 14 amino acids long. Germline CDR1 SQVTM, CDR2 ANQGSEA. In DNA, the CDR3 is TGCAGCGTCCTACACTACTGGGGGGAAGAGACCCAGTACTTC. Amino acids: CSVLHYWGEETQYF.

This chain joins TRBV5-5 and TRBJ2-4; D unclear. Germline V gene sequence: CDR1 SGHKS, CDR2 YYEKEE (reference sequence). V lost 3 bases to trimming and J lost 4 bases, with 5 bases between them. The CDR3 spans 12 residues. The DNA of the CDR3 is TGTGCCAGCAGCTCAAATAAAAACATTCAGTACTTC. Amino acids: CASSSNKNIQYF. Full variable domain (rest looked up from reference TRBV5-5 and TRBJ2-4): DAGVTQSPTHLIKTRGQQVTLRCSPISGHKSVSWYQQVLGQGPQFIFQYYEKEERGRGNFPDRFSARQFPNYSSELNVNALLLGDSALYLCASSSNKNIQYFGAGTRLSVL.

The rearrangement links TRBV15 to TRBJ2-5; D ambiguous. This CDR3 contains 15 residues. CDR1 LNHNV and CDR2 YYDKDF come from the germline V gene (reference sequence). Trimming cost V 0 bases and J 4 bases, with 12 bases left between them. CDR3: CATSRDKVRGETQYF. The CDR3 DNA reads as TGTGCCACCAGCAGAGATAAGGTGCGAGGAGAGACCCAGTACTTC.

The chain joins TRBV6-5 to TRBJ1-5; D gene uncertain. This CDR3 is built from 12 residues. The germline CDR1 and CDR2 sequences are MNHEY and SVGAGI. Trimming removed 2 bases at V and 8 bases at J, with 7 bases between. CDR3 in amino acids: CASSYAREPQHF. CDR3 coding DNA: TGTGCCAGCAGTTACGCCCGGGAGCCCCAGCATTTT.

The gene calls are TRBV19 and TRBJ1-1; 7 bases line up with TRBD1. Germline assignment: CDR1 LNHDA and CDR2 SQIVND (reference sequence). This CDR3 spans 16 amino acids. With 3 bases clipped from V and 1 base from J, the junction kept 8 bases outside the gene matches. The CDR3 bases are TGTGCCAGTAGTATCCCGGGACAGTACCGGAACACTGAAGCTTTCTTT. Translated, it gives CASSIPGQYRNTEAFF.

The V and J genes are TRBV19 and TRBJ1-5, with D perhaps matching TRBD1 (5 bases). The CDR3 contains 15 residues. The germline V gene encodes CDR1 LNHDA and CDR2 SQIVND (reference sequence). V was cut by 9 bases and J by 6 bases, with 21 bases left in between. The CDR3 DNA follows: TGTGCCAGCAGTGGCCCAATCTCCGGGGGTCAGCCCCAGCATTTT. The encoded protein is CASSGPISGGQPQHF.

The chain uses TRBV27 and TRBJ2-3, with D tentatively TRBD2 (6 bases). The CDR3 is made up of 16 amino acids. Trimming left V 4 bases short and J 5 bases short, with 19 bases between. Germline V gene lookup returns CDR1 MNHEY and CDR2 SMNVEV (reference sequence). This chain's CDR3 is CASSCRDFSSGDTQYF. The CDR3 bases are TGTGCCAGCAGTTGCCGGGACTTCTCGAGTGGAGATACGCAGTATTTT.

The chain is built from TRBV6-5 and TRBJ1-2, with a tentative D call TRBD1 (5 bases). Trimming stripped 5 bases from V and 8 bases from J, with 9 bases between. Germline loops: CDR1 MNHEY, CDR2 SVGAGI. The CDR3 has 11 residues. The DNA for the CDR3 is TGTGCCAGCAGTCGACAGAACGGCTACACCTTC. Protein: CASSRQNGYTF.

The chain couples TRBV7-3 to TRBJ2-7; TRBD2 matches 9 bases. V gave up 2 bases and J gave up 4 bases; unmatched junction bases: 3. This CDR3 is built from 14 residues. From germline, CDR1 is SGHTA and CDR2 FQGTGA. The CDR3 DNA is TGTGCCAGCAGCTTATCCAGCGGGGGGTACGAGCAGTACTTC. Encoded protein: CASSLSSGGYEQYF.

CDR3 loop: CASSVGTGASVISPLHF. The CDR3 nucleotides read TGTGCCAGCAGCGTAGGGACAGGGGCCTCCGTTATATCACCCCTCCACTTT. V is TRBV9 and J is TRBJ1-6; 9 nucleotides agree with TRBD1. The J segment lost 10 bases and the V segment lost 0 bases, leaving 11 bases of the junction unmatched. Germline CDR1 and CDR2: SGDLS and YYNGEE. The CDR3 is 17 residues long.

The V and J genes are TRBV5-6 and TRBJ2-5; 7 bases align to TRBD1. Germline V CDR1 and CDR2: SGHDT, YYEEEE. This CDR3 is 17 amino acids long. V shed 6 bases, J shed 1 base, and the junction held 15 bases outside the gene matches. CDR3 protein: CASNLITGVGTQETQYF. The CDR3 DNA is TGTGCCAGCAACCTAATAACAGGGGTGGGAACCCAAGAGACCCAGTACTTC.

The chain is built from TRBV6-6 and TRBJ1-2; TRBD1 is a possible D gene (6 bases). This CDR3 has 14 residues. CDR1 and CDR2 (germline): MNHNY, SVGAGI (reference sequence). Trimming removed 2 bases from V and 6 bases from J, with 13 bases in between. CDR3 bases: TGTGCCAGCAGTTACGGGACACCAGCGGATGGCTACACCTTC. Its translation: CASSYGTPADGYTF.

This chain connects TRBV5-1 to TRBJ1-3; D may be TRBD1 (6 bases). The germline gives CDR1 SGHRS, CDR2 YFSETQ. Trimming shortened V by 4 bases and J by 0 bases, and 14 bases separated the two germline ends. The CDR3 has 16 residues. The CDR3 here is CASSATGLDSGNTIYF. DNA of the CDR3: TGCGCCAGCAGCGCTACAGGGTTGGACTCTGGAAACACCATATATTTT.

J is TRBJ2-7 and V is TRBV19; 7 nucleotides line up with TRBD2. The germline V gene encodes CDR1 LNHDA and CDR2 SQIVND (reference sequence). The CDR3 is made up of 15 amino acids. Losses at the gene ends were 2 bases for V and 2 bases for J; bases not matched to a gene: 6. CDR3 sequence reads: CASSISPSGPYEQYF. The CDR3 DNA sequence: TGTGCCAGTAGTATAAGCCCTAGCGGCCCCTACGAGCAGTACTTC.

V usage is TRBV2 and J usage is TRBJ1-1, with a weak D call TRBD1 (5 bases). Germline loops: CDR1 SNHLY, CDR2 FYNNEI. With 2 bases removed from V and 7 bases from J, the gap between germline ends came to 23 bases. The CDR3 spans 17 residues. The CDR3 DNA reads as TGTGCCAGCAGTGAACCCCCATTGTCCCTCAGGGCACGTGAAGCTTTCTTT. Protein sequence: CASSEPPLSLRAREAFF.